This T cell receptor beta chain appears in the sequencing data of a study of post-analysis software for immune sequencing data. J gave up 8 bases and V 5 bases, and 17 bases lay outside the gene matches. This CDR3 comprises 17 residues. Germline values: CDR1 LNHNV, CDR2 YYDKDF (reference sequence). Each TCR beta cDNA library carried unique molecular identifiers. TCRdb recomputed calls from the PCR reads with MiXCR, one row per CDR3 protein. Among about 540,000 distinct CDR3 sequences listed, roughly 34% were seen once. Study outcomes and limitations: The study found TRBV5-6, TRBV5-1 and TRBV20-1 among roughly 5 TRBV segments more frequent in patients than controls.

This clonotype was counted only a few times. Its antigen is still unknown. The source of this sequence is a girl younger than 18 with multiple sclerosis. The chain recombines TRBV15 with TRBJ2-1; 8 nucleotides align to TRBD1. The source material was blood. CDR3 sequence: CATSARTGTGYMDEQFF. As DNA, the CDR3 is TGTGCCACCAGCGCTAGAACCGGGACAGGCTACATGGATGAGCAGTTCTTC.